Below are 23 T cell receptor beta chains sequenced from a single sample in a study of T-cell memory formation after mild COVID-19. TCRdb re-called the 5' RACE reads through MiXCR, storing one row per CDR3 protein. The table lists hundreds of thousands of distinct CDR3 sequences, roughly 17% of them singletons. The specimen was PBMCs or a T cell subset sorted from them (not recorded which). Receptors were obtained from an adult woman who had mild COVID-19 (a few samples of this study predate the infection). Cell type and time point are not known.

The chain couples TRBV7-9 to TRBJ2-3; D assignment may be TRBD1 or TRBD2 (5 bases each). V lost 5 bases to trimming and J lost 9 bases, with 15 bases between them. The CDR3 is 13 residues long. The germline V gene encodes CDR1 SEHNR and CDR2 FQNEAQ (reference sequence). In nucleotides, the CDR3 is TGTGCCAGCAGCCCCCAGCCGAGGGGCACGCAGTATTTT. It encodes CASSPQPRGTQYF.

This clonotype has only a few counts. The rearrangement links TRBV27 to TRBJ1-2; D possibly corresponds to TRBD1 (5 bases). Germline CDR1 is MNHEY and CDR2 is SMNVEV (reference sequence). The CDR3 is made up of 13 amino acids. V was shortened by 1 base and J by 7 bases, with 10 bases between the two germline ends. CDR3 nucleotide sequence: TGTGCCAGCAGTTTATGGGGGGACGGTGGCTACACCTTC. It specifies CASSLWGDGGYTF.

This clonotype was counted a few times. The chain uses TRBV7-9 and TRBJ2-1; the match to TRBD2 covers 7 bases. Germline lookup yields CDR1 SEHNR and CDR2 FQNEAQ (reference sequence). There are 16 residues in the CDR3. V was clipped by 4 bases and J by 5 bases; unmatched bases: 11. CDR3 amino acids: CASSSLSGEGNNEQFF. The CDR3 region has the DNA TGTGCCAGCAGCTCTCTCTCGGGGGAGGGAAACAATGAGCAGTTCTTC. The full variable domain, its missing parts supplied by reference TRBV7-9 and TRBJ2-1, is DTGVSQNPRHKITKRGQNVTFRCDPISEHNRLYWYRQTLGQGPEFLTYFQNEAQLEKSRLLSDRFSAERPKGSFSTLEIQRTEQGDSAMYLCASSSLSGEGNNEQFFGPGTRLTVL.

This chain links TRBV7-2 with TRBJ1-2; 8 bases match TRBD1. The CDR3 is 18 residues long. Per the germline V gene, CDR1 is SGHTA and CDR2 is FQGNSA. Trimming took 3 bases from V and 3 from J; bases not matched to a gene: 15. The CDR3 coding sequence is TGTGCCAGCAGCTTTCTACCTTCACGGACAGGGTCGGACTATGGCTACACCTTC. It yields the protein CASSFLPSRTGSDYGYTF.

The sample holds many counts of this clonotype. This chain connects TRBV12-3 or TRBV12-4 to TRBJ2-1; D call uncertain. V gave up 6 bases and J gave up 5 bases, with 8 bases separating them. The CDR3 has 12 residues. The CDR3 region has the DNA TGTGCCAGCAGCCAGACCCACAATGAGCAGTTCTTC. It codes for CASSQTHNEQFF.

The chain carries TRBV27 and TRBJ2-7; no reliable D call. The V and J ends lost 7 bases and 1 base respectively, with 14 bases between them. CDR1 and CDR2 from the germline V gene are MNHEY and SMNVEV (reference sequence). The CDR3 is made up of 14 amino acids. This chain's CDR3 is CASTQRYGSYEQYF. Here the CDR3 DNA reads TGTGCCAGCACCCAGCGTTACGGATCCTACGAGCAGTACTTC.

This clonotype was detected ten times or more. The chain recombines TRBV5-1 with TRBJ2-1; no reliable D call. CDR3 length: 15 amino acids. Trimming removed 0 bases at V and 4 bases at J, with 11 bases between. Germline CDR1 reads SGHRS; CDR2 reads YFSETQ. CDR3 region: CASSLVGEGYNEQFF. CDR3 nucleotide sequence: TGCGCCAGCAGCTTGGTAGGTGAAGGATACAATGAGCAGTTCTTC.

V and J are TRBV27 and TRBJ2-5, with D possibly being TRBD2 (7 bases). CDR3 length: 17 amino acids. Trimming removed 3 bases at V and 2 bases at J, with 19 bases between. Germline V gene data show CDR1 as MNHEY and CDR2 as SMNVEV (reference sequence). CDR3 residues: CASSLGYGGRGQETQYF. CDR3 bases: TGTGCCAGCAGTTTGGGTTATGGAGGGAGGGGGCAAGAGACCCAGTACTTC.

CDR3: CASSNIAGGAATDTQYF. The CDR3 region has the DNA TGTGCCAGCAGCAACATTGCAGGGGGCGCAGCCACAGATACGCAGTATTTT. The chain couples TRBV7-9 to TRBJ2-3; 8 bases match TRBD1. Germline CDR1 reads SEHNR; CDR2 reads FQNEAQ (reference sequence). The CDR3 is 17 amino acids. The ends lost 5 bases at V and 2 bases at J; junction bases unmatched: 12.

CDR3 region: CSVEGGVWDTQYF. CDR3 nucleotide sequence: TGCAGCGTTGAAGGGGGCGTGTGGGATACGCAGTATTTT. V and J are TRBV29-1 and TRBJ2-3, with a tentative D call TRBD1 (5 bases). Germline V gene data show CDR1 as SQVTM and CDR2 as ANQGSEA. V was trimmed by 1 base and J by 6 bases, leaving 11 bases between them. The CDR3 is made up of 13 amino acids.

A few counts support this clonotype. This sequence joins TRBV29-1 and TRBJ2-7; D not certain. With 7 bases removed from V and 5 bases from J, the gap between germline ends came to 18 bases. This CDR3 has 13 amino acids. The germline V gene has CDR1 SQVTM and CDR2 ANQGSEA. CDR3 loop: CSAIHGSAHEQYF. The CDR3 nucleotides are TGCAGCGCCATCCATGGGTCAGCCCACGAGCAGTACTTC.

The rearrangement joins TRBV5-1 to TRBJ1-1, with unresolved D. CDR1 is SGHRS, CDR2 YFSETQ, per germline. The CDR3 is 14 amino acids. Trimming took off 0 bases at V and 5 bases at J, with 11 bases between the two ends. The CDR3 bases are TGCGCCAGCAGCTTGGGGATAGCCGCGACTGAAGCTTTCTTT. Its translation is CASSLGIAATEAFF. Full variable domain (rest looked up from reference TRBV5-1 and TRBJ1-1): KAGVTQTPRYLIKTRGQQVTLSCSPISGHRSVSWYQQTPGQGLQFLFEYFSETQRNKGNFPGRFSGRQFSNSRSEMNVSTLELGDSALYLCASSLGIAATEAFFGQGTRLTVV.

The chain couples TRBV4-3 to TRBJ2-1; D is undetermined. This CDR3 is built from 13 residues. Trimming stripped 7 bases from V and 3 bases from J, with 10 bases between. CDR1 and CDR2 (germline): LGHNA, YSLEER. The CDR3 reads CASKGSYYNEQFF. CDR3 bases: TGCGCCAGCAAGGGATCGTACTACAATGAGCAGTTCTTC.

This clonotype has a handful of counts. CDR3 protein: CASSLVLGLAGEWNEQFF. CDR3 coding DNA: TGTGCCAGCAGCTTAGTATTGGGGCTAGCGGGAGAATGGAATGAGCAGTTCTTC. This chain joins TRBV7-9 and TRBJ2-1, with 10 bases matching TRBD2. CDR3 length: 18 amino acids. J was trimmed by 7 bases and V by 1 base; bases with no gene match: 13. Germline loops: CDR1 SEHNR, CDR2 FQNEAQ (reference sequence).

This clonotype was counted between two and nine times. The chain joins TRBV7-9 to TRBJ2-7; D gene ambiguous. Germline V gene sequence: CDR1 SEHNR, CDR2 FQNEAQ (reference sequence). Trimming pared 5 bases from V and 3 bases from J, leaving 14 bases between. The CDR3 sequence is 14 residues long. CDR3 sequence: CASSLNSLYYEQYF. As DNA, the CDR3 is TGTGCCAGCAGCCTCAATTCCCTCTACTACGAGCAGTACTTC. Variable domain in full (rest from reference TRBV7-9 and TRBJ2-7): DTGVSQNPRHKITKRGQNVTFRCDPISEHNRLYWYRQTLGQGPEFLTYFQNEAQLEKSRLLSDRFSAERPKGSFSTLEIQRTEQGDSAMYLCASSLNSLYYEQYFGPGTRLTVT.

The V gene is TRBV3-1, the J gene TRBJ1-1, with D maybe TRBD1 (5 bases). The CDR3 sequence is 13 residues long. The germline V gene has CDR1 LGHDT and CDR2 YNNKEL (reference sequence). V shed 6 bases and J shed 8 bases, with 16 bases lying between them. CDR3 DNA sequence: TGTGCCAGCAGAGTCTCGGGGGGAGAGGAAGCTTTCTTT. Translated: CASRVSGGEEAFF.

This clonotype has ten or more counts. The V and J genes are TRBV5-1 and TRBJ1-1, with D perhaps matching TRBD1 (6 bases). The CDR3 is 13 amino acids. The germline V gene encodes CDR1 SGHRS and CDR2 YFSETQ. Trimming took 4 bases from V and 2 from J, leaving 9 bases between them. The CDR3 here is CASSLDSNTEAFF. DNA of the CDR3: TGCGCCAGCAGCCTGGACAGCAACACTGAAGCTTTCTTT.

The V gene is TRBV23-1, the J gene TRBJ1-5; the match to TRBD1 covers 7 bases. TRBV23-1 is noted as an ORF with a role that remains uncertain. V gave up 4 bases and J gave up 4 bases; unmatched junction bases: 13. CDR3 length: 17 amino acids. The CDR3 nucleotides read TGCGCCAGCAGTCGACCCCCCCGACAGGGAAAAAATCAGCCCCAGCATTTT. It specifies CASSRPPRQGKNQPQHF.

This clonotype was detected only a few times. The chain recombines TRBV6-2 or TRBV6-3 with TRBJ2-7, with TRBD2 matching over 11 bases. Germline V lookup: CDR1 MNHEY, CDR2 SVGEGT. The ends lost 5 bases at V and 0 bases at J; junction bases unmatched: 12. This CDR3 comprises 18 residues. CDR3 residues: CASSPRRLAGRSSYEQYF. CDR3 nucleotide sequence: TGTGCCAGCAGTCCCCGCCGACTAGCGGGACGGAGCTCCTACGAGCAGTACTTC.

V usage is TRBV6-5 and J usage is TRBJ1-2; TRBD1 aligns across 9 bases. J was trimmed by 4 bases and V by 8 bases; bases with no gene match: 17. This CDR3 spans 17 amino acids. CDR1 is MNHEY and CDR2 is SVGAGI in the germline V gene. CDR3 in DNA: TGTGCCAGCGGAGCGAACTTCCGGGACAGGGTATTCTATGGCTACACCTTC. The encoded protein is CASGANFRDRVFYGYTF.

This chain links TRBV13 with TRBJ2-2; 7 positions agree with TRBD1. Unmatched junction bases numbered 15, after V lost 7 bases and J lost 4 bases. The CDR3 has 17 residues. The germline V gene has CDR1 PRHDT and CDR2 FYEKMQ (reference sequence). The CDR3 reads CASIRRSGTEITGELFF. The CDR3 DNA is TGTGCCAGCATCCGGAGATCCGGGACAGAGATCACCGGGGAGCTGTTTTTT.

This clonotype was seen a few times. CDR3 residues: CASSPRQGNGYTF. The DNA of the CDR3 is TGTGCCAGCAGTCCCCGACAGGGGAATGGCTACACCTTC. The chain has TRBV27 and TRBJ1-2; 8 bases line up with TRBD1. Germline V gene data show CDR1 as MNHEY and CDR2 as SMNVEV (reference sequence). The V and J ends lost 5 bases and 6 bases, in that order; junction bases with no gene match: 5. The CDR3 consists of 13 residues.

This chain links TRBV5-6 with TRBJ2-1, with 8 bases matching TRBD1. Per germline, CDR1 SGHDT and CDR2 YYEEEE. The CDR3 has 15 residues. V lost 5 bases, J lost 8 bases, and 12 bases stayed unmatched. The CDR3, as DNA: TGTGCCAGCAGATTTACAGGGGGACTTATGCATGAGCAGTTCTTC. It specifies CASRFTGGLMHEQFF.